A single sample is the source of the 26 T cell receptor beta chains below, sequenced in a study of T cell clonality in common variable immunodeficiency. Profiling relied on immunoSEQ multiplex PCR, and the TCRdb table lists in-frame clones only, not all of them. This sample comprises several thousand clones, none seen once only. Whole-study findings and limits: In common variable immunodeficiency, TCR beta chains reportedly carried fewer deletions and N-nucleotide insertions.

These receptors' targets are unknown. The sequenced material came from peripheral blood mononuclear cells. The source is a human donor with common variable immunodeficiency.

This clone has a count of ten or more. The read finishes 3 residues shy of the CDR3 end, and the germline J gene is used to complete it. This chain connects TRBV19 to TRBJ1-6; no firm D call. Germline CDR1 LNHDA, CDR2 SQIVND (reference sequence). The CDR3 is 13 amino acids. V lost 5 bases and J lost 11, with 13 bases in between. CDR3 DNA, as far as it was read: TGTGCCAGTAGTCCGGGGAGTCGGACACCC. Translating it yields CASSPGSRTP. The entire CDR3 is CASSPGSRTPLHF.

There are many counts of this clone. The read ends 3 residues early relative to the CDR3; the germline J gene fills the gap. This chain uses TRBV12-3 or TRBV12-4 with TRBJ2-1; weak D call: TRBD2 (6 bases). The V and J ends lost 5 bases and 8 bases respectively, with 16 bases between them. The CDR3 extends over 14 amino acids. This chain's CDR3 is CASSPIGGWDEQFF. Partial CDR3 DNA: TGTGCCAGCAGTCCGATCGGAGGGTGGGATGAG.

Turning to this clone: The missing CDR3 end, 3 residues past where the read stops, is filled in from the germline J gene. The chain joins TRBV7-2 to TRBJ2-3, with TRBD2 as a possible D gene (5 bases). Germline lookup yields CDR1 SGHTA and CDR2 FQGNSA. This CDR3 spans 12 amino acids. Trimming cost V 5 bases and J 8 bases, with 11 bases left between them. Partial CDR3 DNA: TGTGCCAGCAGCGGAGGCCGGGGTACG. It is translated as CASSGGRGT. The full CDR3 protein reads CASSGGRGTQYF. Full variable domain (missing parts from reference TRBV7-2 and TRBJ2-3): GAGVSQSPSNKVTEKGKDVELRCDPISGHTALYWYRQSLGQGLEFLIYFQGNSAPDKSGLPSDRFSAERTGGSVSTLTIQRTQQEDSAVYLCASSGGRGTQYFGPGTRLTVL.

This clone was seen more than once but under ten times. Coverage ceases 3 residues before the CDR3 finishes, and the germline J gene fills in the end. This chain links TRBV5-1 with TRBJ2-2; perhaps TRBD1 as D (6 bases). The length of the CDR3 is 14 residues. CDR1 SGHRS and CDR2 YFSETQ come from the germline V gene. V lost 7 bases and J 3 bases, leaving 13 bases between the germline ends. CDR3 bases read: TGCGCCAGCGGCATACAGGGATACACCGGGGAG. It translates to CASGIQGYTGE. The full CDR3 reads CASGIQGYTGELFF.

This clone appeared many times. The read finishes 3 residues shy of the CDR3 end, and the germline J gene is used to complete it. J is TRBJ2-5 and V is TRBV7-2; D possibly corresponds to TRBD1 (5 bases). The CDR3 consists of 14 residues. CDR1 and CDR2 (germline): SGHTA, FQGNSA. V was pared by 3 bases and J by 5 bases, with 13 bases between. The part of the CDR3 DNA that was read is TGTGCCAGCAGCTTCCAGACAGTTAGCGAGACC. Translating it yields CASSFQTVSET. The complete CDR3 sequence is CASSFQTVSETQYF.

This clone was seen ten or more times. The read comes to an end 3 residues before the CDR3 does, leaving the germline J gene to fill in the end. The rearrangement joins TRBV14 to TRBJ2-2; D tentatively fits TRBD1 or TRBD2 (5 bases each). V gave up 5 bases and J gave up 5 bases, with 27 bases separating them. Germline V gene sequence: CDR1 SGHDN, CDR2 FVKESK. CDR3 length equals 19 residues. The covered CDR3 bases are TGTGCCAGCAGCTCATCTCTTTTGAGGGGCCGGAGTAGGACCGGGGAG. Translating it yields CASSSSLLRGRSRTGE. The full CDR3 is CASSSSLLRGRSRTGELFF.

This clone was observed many times. Read sequence stops 3 residues before the CDR3 end, and the germline J gene provides the missing end. The V and J genes are TRBV19 and TRBJ2-2; 12 nucleotides line up with TRBD2. This CDR3 is 20 amino acids long. Germline V gives CDR1 LNHDA, CDR2 SQIVND (reference sequence). The J segment lost 1 base and the V segment lost 6 bases, leaving 15 bases of the junction unmatched. CDR3 amino acids: CASRPELGTSGRGNTGELFF. The CDR3 DNA, read in part, is TGTGCCAGTAGACCAGAGCTTGGGACTAGCGGGCGGGGGAACACCGGGGAG.

In this sample, this clone is medium-sized. The CDR3 end lies 3 residues beyond the end of the read and is filled in from the germline J gene. The chain links TRBV5-1 to TRBJ2-3; D ambiguous. The V end was cut by 3 bases, the J end by 2 bases, with 4 bases between. The CDR3 extends over 12 amino acids. Germline CDR1 SGHRS, CDR2 YFSETQ. The CDR3 is CASSSFTDTQYF. CDR3 DNA (partial): TGCGCCAGCAGCTCCTTCACAGATACG.

This clone was counted ten times or more. The CDR3 end falls 3 residues outside the read, so it is completed with the germline J gene. This chain joins TRBV20-1 and TRBJ1-1, with D possibly matching TRBD1 (5 bases). The CDR3 has 11 residues. Per germline, CDR1 DFQATT and CDR2 SNEGSKA (reference sequence). CDR3 DNA, as far as it was read: TGCAGTGCTTCCGCTTCGGGGGGA. Protein product: CSASASGG. The whole CDR3 protein reads CSASASGGAFF.

This clone was seen at least ten times. The read is 3 residues too short to cover the CDR3 end, so that end is filled in from the germline J gene. The chain has TRBV20-1 and TRBJ1-5; D may be TRBD1 (5 bases). The CDR3 is 16 amino acids. Germline V gene data show CDR1 as DFQATT and CDR2 as SNEGSKA (reference sequence). V was trimmed by 3 bases and J by 6 bases, leaving 21 bases between them. The CDR3 is CSARAAGVGSGQPQHF. The CDR3 DNA, read in part, is TGCAGTGCTAGGGCCGCGGGGGTCGGCTCAGGTCAGCCC.

This clone was recorded at least ten times. The read stops 3 residues short of the end of the CDR3; the missing end is completed from the germline J gene. The V call is TRBV12-3 or TRBV12-4, the J call TRBJ1-2; 8 bases line up with TRBD1. The CDR3 loop spans 13 amino acids. Incomplete CDR3 DNA: TGTGCCAGCAGTTCCCGGACAGGGTTGGGC. It translates to CASSSRTGLG. The CDR3 in full is CASSSRTGLGYTF.

This clone was counted many times. Read data end 3 residues before the CDR3 end; the end is taken from the germline J gene. The chain links TRBV12-3 or TRBV12-4 to TRBJ2-1; D perhaps matches TRBD1 (5 bases). The CDR3 is 12 residues long. Trimming cost V 7 bases and J 7 bases, with 11 bases left between them. Incomplete CDR3 DNA: TGTGCCAGCACCGCAGGGTGGAATGAG. It is translated as CASTAGWNE. The complete CDR3 sequence is CASTAGWNEQFF.

This clone is medium-sized. The read stops 3 residues short of the end of the CDR3; the missing end is completed from the germline J gene. The V call is TRBV29-1, the J call TRBJ2-7; 7 nucleotides agree with TRBD1. Per the germline V gene, CDR1 is SQVTM and CDR2 is ANQGSEA. This CDR3 contains 16 residues. The V and J ends lost 4 bases and 1 base, in that order; junction bases with no gene match: 13. The DNA read from the CDR3 is TGCAGCGTTGCCCTTTCGACAGGGAGCGTTTCCTACGAG. It translates to CSVALSTGSVSYE. The entire CDR3 sequence reads CSVALSTGSVSYEQYF.

This clone appeared many times. The CDR3 end falls 3 residues outside the read, so it is completed with the germline J gene. The J gene is TRBJ2-2, the V gene TRBV11-3; a weak D match, TRBD2 (6 bases). CDR3 size: 12 residues. With 8 bases removed from V and 7 bases from J, the gap between germline ends came to 11 bases. Germline V gives CDR1 SGHNT, CDR2 YENEEA. The part of the CDR3 DNA that was read is TGTGCCAGCCGGGACTCTATCGGGGAG. Translation: CASRDSIGE. In full, the CDR3 is CASRDSIGELFF. The whole variable domain, remainder taken from reference TRBV11-3 and TRBJ2-2, is EAGVVQSPRYKIIEKKQPVAFWCNPISGHNTLYWYLQNLGQGPELLIRYENEEAVDDSQLPKDRFSAERLKGVDSTLKIQPAELGDSAVYLCASRDSIGELFFGEGSRLTVL.

In this sample, this clone turned up many times. Read data end 3 residues before the CDR3 end; the end is taken from the germline J gene. V usage is TRBV12-5 and J usage is TRBJ2-1, with 12 nucleotides matching TRBD2. Unmatched junction bases numbered 3, after V lost 7 bases and J lost 8 bases. The CDR3 covers 13 residues. Germline V lookup: CDR1 LGHNT, CDR2 FRNRAP. CDR3 DNA (partial): TGTGCTAGTGAGACTAGCGGGAGTTATGAG. This sequence encodes CASETSGSYE. The entire CDR3 protein reads CASETSGSYEQFF.

This clone appeared many times. The sequence runs out 3 residues before the end of the CDR3; the remainder is reconstructed from the germline J gene. The V call is TRBV4-1, the J call TRBJ2-7, with TRBD2 matching over 12 bases. This CDR3 comprises 15 residues. Unmatched junction bases numbered 6, after V lost 3 bases and J lost 6 bases. In germline, CDR1 is MGHRA, CDR2 YSYEKL. This CDR3 reads CASSHLAGGKGEQYF. The sequenced CDR3 bases are TGCGCCAGCAGCCACCTAGCGGGAGGGAAGGGCGAG.

The CDR3 loop reads CASSLVTVSGNTIYF. The CDR3 DNA, read in part, is TGTGCCAGCAGCTTAGTCACTGTCTCTGGAAACACC. The J gene is TRBJ1-3, the V gene TRBV7-2, with D unclear. The read gets to within 3 residues of the CDR3 end, and the germline J gene fills in the rest. This CDR3 has 15 amino acids. V shed 1 base and J shed 0 bases, with 7 bases lying between them. The V gene's germline CDR1 is SGHTA and CDR2 FQGNSA.

This clone was recorded at least ten times. The read is 3 residues too short to cover the CDR3 end, so that end is filled in from the germline J gene. The chain uses TRBV5-1 and TRBJ1-4; tentative D call: TRBD1 (6 bases). CDR1 is SGHRS and CDR2 is YFSETQ in the germline V gene. CDR3 length: 16 residues. V was trimmed by 4 bases and J by 8 bases, leaving 21 bases between them. This chain's CDR3 is CASSPRPTGTNEKLFF. The sequenced CDR3 bases are TGCGCCAGCAGCCCCAGACCCACAGGGACCAACGAAAAA.

As regards this clone: Read sequence stops 3 residues before the CDR3 end, and the germline J gene provides the missing end. This chain uses TRBV10-3 with TRBJ2-1; 15 bases match TRBD2. This CDR3 has 15 residues. Germline V gene sequence: CDR1 ENHRY, CDR2 SYGVKD. The J segment lost 7 bases and the V segment lost 5 bases, leaving 3 bases of the junction unmatched. The DNA read from the CDR3 is TGTGCCATCAGTCGGACTAGCGGGGGGGCTAATGAG. It encodes CAISRTSGGANE. The full-length CDR3 reads as CAISRTSGGANEQFF.

This clone appeared many times. The CDR3 end is not reached by the read, which stops 3 residues before it; the germline J gene fills it in. The chain recombines TRBV5-8 with TRBJ2-1; TRBD1 matches at 8 bases. Germline trimming cut 0 bases from V and 5 bases from J; bases unmatched to any gene: 4. The CDR3 runs 15 residues. Germline-derived CDR1 and CDR2 are SGHTS and YDEGEE. The CDR3 loop is CASSLGQGTHNEQFF. The sequenced part of the CDR3 DNA is TGTGCCAGCAGCTTGGGACAGGGGACCCACAATGAG.

This clone appeared many times. The CDR3 bases that were read are TGCAGTGCGCCGGACAGGGCAACTAATGAAAAA. This encodes CSAPDRATNEK. The whole CDR3 sequence reads CSAPDRATNEKLFF. The rearrangement joins TRBV20-1 to TRBJ1-4; 8 bases agree with TRBD1. The read ends 3 residues shy of where the CDR3 ends; the end is completed using the germline J gene. V lost 6 bases to trimming and J lost 0 bases; unmatched junction nucleotides: 3. CDR3 length: 14 amino acids. Per germline, CDR1 DFQATT and CDR2 SNEGSKA (reference sequence).

This clone was picked up many times. Sequencing ends 3 residues short of the CDR3 end; the germline J gene provides the rest. The rearrangement joins TRBV19 to TRBJ1-4, with 12 bases fitting TRBD1. Losses at the gene ends were 4 bases for V and 5 bases for J; bases not matched to a gene: 8. Per the germline V gene, CDR1 is LNHDA and CDR2 is SQIVND (reference sequence). The CDR3 sequence is 17 residues long. The CDR3 DNA, read in part, is TGTGCCAGTAGTAACCCGGGACAGGGGGCTTTAAATGAAAAA. Its translation is CASSNPGQGALNEK. The CDR3 as a whole reads CASSNPGQGALNEKLFF.

This clone was counted many times. The read finishes 3 residues shy of the CDR3 end, and the germline J gene is used to complete it. The chain joins TRBV5-1 to TRBJ2-7; possibly TRBD1 or TRBD2 for D (6 bases each). V lost 4 bases and J 1 base, leaving 15 bases between the germline ends. CDR3 length: 15 residues. The V gene's germline CDR1 is SGHRS and CDR2 YFSETQ. CDR3 amino acids: CASSKFQGRSYEQYF. CDR3 DNA (partial): TGCGCCAGCAGCAAGTTCCAGGGGAGGTCCTACGAG.

By its share, this clone is medium-sized. Coverage ceases 3 residues before the CDR3 finishes, and the germline J gene fills in the end. This rearrangement joins TRBV10-3 to TRBJ2-5; TRBD2 agrees at 10 bases. CDR3 size: 19 residues. Looked up from germline, CDR1 is ENHRY and CDR2 is SYGVKD. V was pared by 2 bases and J by 7 bases, with 19 bases of the junction left unmatched. Incomplete CDR3 DNA: TGTGCCATCAGTGAGAATCTTGGGACTAGCGTAAGACAAAGGGGGACC. It codes for CAISENLGTSVRQRGT. The whole CDR3 is CAISENLGTSVRQRGTQYF.

This clone is deemed medium-sized (0.01 to 0.1%). Coverage ceases 3 residues before the CDR3 finishes, and the germline J gene fills in the end. The rearrangement joins TRBV4-1 to TRBJ1-1; 8 nucleotides agree with TRBD1. This CDR3 is 17 amino acids long. The germline gives CDR1 MGHRA, CDR2 YSYEKL. V shed 4 bases, J shed 4 bases, and the junction held 14 bases outside the gene matches. The covered CDR3 bases are TGCGCCAGCAGCCCCGGGGACAGGACCTATTTCGGCACTGAA. It specifies CASSPGDRTYFGTE. Given in full, the CDR3 is CASSPGDRTYFGTEAFF.

The sample holds many counts of this clone. The read stops 3 residues short of the end of the CDR3; the missing end is completed from the germline J gene. The genes are TRBV28 and TRBJ1-2, with 7 bases matching TRBD1. This CDR3 has 16 residues. In germline, CDR1 is MDHEN, CDR2 SYDVKM. This CDR3 reads CASRYTSDRAIGGYTF. The CDR3 DNA, read in part, is TGTGCCAGCAGATACACGAGCGACAGGGCCATTGGGGGC.